One TCR beta chain is described in this entry. Other DNA sequences in this sample translate to the same CDR3. This sample was included in a study of shared clonotypes between healthy human individuals. CDR3 length: 13 residues. Trimming shortened V by 6 bases and J by 1 base, and 9 bases separated the two germline ends. Germline CDR1 is SGHRS and CDR2 is YFSETQ. Roughly 27,000 T cell genomes, or roughly 200 ng DNA, went into the sorted-subset replicate PCRs. Profiled with immunoSEQ multiplex PCR; TCRdb holds only in-frame clones, not every one. The table shows over a million clones, with roughly 96% occurring only once. There were no recent acute infections or vaccinations among the donors, who were healthy HIV-negative adults.

The V and J genes are TRBV5-1 and TRBJ2-3; D unresolved. What was sequenced was naive CD4+ T cells sorted from blood. Sample subset: CD45RA+ positively selected. This receptor was obtained from a man between 25 and 39 years old in good health. The CDR3 protein is CASTLSGTDTQYF. The CDR3 DNA follows: TGCGCCAGCACCCTAAGCGGCACAGATACGCAGTATTTT.